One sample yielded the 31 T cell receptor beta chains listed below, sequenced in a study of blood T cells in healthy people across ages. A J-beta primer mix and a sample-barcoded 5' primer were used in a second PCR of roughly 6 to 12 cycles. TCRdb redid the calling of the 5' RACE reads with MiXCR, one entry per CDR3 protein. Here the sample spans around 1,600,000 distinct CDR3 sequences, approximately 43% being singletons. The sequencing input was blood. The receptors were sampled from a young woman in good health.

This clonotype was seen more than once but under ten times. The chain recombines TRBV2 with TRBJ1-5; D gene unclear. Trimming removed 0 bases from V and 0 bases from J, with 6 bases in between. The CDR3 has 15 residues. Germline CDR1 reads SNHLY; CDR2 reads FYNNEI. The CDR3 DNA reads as TGTGCCAGCAGTGAAGCGCGGGGTAGCAATCAGCCCCAGCATTTT. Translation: CASSEARGSNQPQHF.

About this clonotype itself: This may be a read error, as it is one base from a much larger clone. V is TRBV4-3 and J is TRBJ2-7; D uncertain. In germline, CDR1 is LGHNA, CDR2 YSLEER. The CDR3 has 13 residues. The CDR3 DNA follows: TGCGTCAGCAGCCAAGCCTATTCCTACGAGCAGTACTTC. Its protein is CVSSQAYSYEQYF.

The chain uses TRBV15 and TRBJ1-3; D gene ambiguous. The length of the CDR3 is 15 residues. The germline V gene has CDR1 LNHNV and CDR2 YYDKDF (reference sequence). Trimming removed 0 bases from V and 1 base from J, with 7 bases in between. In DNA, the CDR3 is TGTGCCACCAGCAGAGATTTAGGGTCTGGAAACACCATATATTTT. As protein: CATSRDLGSGNTIYF.

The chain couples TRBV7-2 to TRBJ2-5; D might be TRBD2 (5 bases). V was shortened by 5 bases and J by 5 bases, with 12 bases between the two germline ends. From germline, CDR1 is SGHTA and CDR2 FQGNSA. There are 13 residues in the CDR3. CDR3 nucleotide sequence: TGTGCCAGCAGCGTAGAGGGTTTTGAGACCCAGTACTTC. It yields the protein CASSVEGFETQYF.

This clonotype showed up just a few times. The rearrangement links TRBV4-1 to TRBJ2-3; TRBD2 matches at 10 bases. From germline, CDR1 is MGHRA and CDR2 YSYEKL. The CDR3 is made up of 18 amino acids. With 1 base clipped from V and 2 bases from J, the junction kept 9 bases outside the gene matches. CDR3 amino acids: CASSQVGLAGAPTDTQYF. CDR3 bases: TGCGCCAGCAGCCAAGTAGGTCTAGCGGGGGCCCCCACAGATACGCAGTATTTT.

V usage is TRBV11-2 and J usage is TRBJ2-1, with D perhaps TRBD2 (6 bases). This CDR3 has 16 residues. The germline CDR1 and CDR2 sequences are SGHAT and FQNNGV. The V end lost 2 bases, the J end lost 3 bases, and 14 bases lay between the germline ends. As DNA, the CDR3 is TGTGCCAGCAGCTTAACCGAGTGGGGGGTCTACAATGAGCAGTTCTTC. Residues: CASSLTEWGVYNEQFF.

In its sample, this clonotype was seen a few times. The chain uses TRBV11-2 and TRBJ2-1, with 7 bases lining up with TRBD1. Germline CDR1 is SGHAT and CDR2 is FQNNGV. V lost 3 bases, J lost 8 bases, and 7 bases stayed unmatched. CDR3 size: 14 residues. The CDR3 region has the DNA TGTGCCAGCAGCTTGCCCGACAGGGTGTATGAGCAGTTCTTC. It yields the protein CASSLPDRVYEQFF.

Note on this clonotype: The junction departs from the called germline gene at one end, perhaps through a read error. The CDR3 loop is CASSPQGTQRNTEAFF. The CDR3 DNA reads TGCGCCAGCAGCCCACAGGGGACCCAAAGGAACACTGAAGCTTTCTTT. The chain carries TRBV7-2 and TRBJ1-1, with 7 nucleotides matching TRBD1. CDR3 size: 16 residues. CDR1 is SGHTA, CDR2 FQGNSA, per germline.

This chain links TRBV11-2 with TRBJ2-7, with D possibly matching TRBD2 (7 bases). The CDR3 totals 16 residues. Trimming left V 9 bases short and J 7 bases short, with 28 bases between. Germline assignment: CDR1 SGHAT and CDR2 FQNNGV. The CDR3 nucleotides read TGTGCCAGTAGCAAAGAGATCGCGGGGGCCTACAATGAGCAGTACTTC. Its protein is CASSKEIAGAYNEQYF.

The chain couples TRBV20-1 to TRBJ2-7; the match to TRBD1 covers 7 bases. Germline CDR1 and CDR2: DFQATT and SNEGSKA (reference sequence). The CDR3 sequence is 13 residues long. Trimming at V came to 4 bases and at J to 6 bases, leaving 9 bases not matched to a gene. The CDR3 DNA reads TGCAGTGCTACCGGGACAGACTATAGCGAGCAGTACTTC. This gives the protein CSATGTDYSEQYF.

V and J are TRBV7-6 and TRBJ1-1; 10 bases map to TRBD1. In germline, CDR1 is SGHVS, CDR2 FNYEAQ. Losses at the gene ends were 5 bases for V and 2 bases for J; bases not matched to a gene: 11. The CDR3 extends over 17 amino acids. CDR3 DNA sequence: TGTGCCAGCAGCCAAACCAGGGACAGGGGTATTAACACTGAAGCTTTCTTT. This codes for CASSQTRDRGINTEAFF.

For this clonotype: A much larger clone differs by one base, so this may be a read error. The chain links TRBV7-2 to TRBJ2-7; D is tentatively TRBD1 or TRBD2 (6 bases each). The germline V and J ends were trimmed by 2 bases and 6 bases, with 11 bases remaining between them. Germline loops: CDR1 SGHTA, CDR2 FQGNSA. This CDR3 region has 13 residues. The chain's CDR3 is CASSLNRDCEQYF. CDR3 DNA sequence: TGTGCCAGCAGCTTAAACAGGGACTGCGAGCAGTACTTC.

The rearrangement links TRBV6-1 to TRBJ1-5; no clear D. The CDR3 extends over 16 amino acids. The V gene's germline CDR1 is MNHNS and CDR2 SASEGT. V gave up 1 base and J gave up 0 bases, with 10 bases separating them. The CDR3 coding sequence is TGTGCCAGCAGTGAAGTGGGCAGTAGTAGCAATCAGCCCCAGCATTTT. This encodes CASSEVGSSSNQPQHF.

CDR3 in amino acids: CASSERDIQYF. In DNA, the CDR3 is TGTGCCAGCAGTGAAAGAGACATTCAGTACTTC. This chain joins TRBV12-3 or TRBV12-4 and TRBJ2-4; D ambiguous. V lost 5 bases and J 8 bases, leaving 7 bases between the germline ends. This CDR3 contains 11 residues.

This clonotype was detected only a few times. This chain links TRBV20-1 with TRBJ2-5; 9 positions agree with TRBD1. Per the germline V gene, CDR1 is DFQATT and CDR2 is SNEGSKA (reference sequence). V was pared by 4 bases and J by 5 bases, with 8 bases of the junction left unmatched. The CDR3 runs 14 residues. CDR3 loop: CSATGQGVYETQYF. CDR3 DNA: TGCAGTGCTACGGGACAGGGCGTGTACGAGACCCAGTACTTC.

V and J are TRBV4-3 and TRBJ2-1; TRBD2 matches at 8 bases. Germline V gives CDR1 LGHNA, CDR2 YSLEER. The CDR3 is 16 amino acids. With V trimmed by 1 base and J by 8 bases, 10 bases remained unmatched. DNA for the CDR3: TGCGCCAGCAGCCAAGGAATCCGGGGGGGCCACTATGAGCAGTTCTTC. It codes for CASSQGIRGGHYEQFF.

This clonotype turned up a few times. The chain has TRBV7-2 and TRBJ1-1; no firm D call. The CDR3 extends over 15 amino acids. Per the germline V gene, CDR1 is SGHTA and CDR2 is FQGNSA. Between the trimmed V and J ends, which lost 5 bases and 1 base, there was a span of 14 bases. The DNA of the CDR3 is TGTGCCAGCAGCCTACTGCAACTTGGGAACACTGAAGCTTTCTTT. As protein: CASSLLQLGNTEAFF.

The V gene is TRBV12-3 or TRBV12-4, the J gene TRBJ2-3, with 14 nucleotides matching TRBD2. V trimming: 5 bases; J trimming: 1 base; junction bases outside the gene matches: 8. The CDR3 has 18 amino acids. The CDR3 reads CASSGLAGGGWGTDTQYF. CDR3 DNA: TGTGCCAGCAGTGGACTAGCGGGAGGAGGCTGGGGCACAGATACGCAGTATTTT.

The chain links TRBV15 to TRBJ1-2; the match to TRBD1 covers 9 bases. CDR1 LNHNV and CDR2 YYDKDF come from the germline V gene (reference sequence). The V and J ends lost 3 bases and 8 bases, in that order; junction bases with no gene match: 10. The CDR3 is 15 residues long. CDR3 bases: TGTGCCACCAGCAGGGACAGGACAGGGGCGGAGGGCTACACCTTC. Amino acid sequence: CATSRDRTGAEGYTF.

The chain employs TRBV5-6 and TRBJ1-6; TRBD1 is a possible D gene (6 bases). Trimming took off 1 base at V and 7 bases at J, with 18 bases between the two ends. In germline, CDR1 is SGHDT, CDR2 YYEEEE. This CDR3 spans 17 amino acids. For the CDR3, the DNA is TGTGCCAGCAGCTTGTTGGAGACGGGGGCGAGGAATTCACCCCTCCACTTT. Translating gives CASSLLETGARNSPLHF. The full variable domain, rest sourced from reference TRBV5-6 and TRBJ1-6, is DAGVTQSPTHLIKTRGQQVTLRCSPKSGHDTVSWYQQALGQGPQFIFQYYEEEERQRGNFPDRFSGHQFPNYSSELNVNALLLGDSALYLCASSLLETGARNSPLHFGNGTRLTVT.

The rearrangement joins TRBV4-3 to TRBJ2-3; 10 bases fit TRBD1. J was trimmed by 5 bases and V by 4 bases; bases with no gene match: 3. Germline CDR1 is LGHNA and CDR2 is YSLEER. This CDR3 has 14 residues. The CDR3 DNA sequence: TGCGCCAGCAGCCCGGACAGGGGGTTAGATACGCAGTATTTT. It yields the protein CASSPDRGLDTQYF.

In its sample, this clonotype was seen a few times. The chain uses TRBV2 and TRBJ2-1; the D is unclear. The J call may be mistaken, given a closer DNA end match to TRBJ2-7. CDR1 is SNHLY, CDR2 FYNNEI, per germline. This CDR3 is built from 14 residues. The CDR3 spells CASGSRTEYNEQYF. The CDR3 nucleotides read TGTGCCAGCGGTAGTAGGACGGAGTACAATGAGCAGTACTTC.

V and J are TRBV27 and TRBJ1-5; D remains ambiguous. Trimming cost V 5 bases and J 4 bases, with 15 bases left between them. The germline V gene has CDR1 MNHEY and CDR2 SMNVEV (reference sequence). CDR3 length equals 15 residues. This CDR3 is CASSVGVAANQPQHF. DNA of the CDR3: TGTGCCAGCAGTGTTGGGGTGGCTGCGAATCAGCCCCAGCATTTT.

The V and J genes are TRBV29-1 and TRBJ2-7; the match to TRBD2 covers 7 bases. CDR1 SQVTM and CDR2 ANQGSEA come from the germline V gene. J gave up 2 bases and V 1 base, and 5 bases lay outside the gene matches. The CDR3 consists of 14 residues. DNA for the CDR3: TGCAGCGTTGAAGGGGAGGGAACCCCCTACGAGCAGTACTTC. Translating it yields CSVEGEGTPYEQYF.

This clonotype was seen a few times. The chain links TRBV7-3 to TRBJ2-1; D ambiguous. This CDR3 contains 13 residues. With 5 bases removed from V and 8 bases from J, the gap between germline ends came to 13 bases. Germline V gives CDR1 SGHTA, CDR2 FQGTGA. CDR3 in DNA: TGTGCCAGCAGCGCTCACTATGGGTATGAGCAGTTCTTC. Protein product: CASSAHYGYEQFF.

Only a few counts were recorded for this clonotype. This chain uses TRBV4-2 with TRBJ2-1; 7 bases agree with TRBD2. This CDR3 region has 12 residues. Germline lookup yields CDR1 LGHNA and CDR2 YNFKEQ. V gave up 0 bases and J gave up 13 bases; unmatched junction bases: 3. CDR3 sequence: CASSQEAGEQFF. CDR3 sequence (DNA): TGTGCCAGCAGCCAAGAGGCGGGGGAACAGTTCTTC.

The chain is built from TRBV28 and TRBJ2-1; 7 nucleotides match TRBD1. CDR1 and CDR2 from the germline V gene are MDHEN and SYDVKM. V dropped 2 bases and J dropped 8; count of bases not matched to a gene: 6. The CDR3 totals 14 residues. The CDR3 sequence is CASSLAPGGDEQFF. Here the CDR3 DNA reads TGTGCCAGCAGTTTAGCTCCAGGGGGTGATGAGCAGTTCTTC.

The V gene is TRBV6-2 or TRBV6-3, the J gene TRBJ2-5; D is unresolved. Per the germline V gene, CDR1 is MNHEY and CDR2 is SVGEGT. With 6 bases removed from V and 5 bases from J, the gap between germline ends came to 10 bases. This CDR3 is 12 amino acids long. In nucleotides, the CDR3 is TGTGCCAGCAGCCAACCGAGGGAGACCCAGTACTTC. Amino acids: CASSQPRETQYF.

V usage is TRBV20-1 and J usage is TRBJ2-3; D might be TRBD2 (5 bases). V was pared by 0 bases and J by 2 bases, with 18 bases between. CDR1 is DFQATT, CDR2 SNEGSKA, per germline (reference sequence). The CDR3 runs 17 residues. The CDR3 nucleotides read TGCAGTGCTAGAGATTCGGCCGGGCCCGACTACACAGATACGCAGTATTTT. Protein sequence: CSARDSAGPDYTDTQYF.

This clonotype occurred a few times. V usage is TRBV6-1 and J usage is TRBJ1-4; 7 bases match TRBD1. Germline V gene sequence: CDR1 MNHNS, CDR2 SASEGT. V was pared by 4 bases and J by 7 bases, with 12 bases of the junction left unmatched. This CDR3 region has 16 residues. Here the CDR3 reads CASSARGVGLGEKLFF. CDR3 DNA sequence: TGTGCCAGCAGTGCCAGGGGGGTCGGCCTAGGTGAAAAACTGTTTTTT.

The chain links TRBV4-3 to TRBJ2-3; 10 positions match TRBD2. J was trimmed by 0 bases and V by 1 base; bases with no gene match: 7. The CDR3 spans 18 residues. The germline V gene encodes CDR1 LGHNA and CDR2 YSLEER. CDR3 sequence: CASSQGSWTSGSTDTQYF. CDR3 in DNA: TGCGCCAGCAGCCAAGGTAGCTGGACTAGCGGAAGCACAGATACGCAGTATTTT.